The entry below describes one TCR beta chain. Authors' processing steps: Estimates of nucleated cell counts were drawn from the amplification of reference gene primers. The protocol was immunoSEQ multiplex PCR, while the TCRdb copy is restricted to in-frame clones and leaves out a portion. The DNA was the basis for D and trimming; V, J and clone size are from that table. Altogether tens of thousands of clones are present, approximately 88% being singletons, with the ten largest covering about 3%. The data stem from a study of blood T cell repertoires in COVID-19. Study at large: T cells, B-cell-depleted T cells, or PBMCs provided the cDNA or gDNA that served as material.

V shed 4 bases and J shed 4 bases, with 10 bases lying between them. CDR3 length equals 13 residues. Germline loops: CDR1 MGHDK, CDR2 SYGVNS. This chain uses TRBV25-1 with TRBJ1-2; no reliable D call. This clonotype was sampled from a man in his forties or fifties with active COVID-19. Sequencing was done on a sample of peripheral blood. This chain's CDR3 is CASSVREGYGYTF. The CDR3 DNA is TGTGCCAGCAGTGTCCGGGAAGGCTATGGCTACACCTTC.